This T cell receptor beta chain was documented in a study of T cell responses to AZD1222 COVID-19 vaccine. This clone was detected only a few times. Its specificity is unknown. The germline gene is not matched at one end of the junction; a read error may be the cause. Study-wide findings and caveats: Targets within unmutated variant regions were reportedly found for nearly half of spike-specific TCRs. Seropositive status at baseline applied to only a handful of AZD1222 recipients. Vaccination with two AZD1222 doses was followed by a rise in Spike-specific TCR breadth and depth.

The CDR3 length is 16 residues. Per germline, CDR1 MGHRA and CDR2 YSYEKL. Data came from immunoSEQ multiplex PCR; TCRdb stores just in-frame clones and leaves some out. The sample holds about 94,000 clones, roughly 85% seen once. This chain connects TRBV4-1 to TRBJ2-1, with 10 bases matching TRBD1. Sequencing was performed on peripheral blood, taken 28 days after the second AZD1222 dose. This receptor was identified in an adult who received the AZD1222 COVID-19 vaccine. Here the CDR3 reads CASSEEDRGTDNEQFF. For the CDR3, the DNA is TGCGCCAGCAGCGAAGAGGACAGGGGGACCGACAATGAGCAGTTCTTC.